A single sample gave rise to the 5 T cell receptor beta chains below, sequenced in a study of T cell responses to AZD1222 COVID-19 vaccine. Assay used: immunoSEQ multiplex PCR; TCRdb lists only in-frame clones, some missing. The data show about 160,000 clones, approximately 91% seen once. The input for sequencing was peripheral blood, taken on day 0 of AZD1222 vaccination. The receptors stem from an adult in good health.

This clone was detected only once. In nucleotides, the CDR3 is TGTGCCAGTAGTATGGGGGGCTTTGCGAACGAGCAGTACTTC. It codes for CASSMGGFANEQYF. This rearrangement joins TRBV19 to TRBJ2-7; D possibly matches TRBD1 or TRBD2 (6 bases each). Germline V lookup: CDR1 LNHDA, CDR2 SQIVND (reference sequence). Deletions cut 3 bases from V and 5 bases from J, with 14 bases between. The CDR3 extends over 14 amino acids.

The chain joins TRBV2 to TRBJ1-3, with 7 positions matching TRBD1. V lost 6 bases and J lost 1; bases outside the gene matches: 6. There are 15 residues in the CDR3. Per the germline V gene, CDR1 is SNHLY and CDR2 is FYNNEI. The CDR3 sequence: CASRTGLSSGNTIYF. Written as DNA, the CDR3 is TGTGCCAGCAGGACAGGGCTCTCTTCTGGAAACACCATATATTTT.

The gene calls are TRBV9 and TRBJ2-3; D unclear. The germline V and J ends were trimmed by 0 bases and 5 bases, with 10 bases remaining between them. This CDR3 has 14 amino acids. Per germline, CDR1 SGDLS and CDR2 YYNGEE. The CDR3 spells CASSVGGYKDTQYF. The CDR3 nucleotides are TGTGCCAGCAGCGTAGGGGGTTATAAAGATACGCAGTATTTT.

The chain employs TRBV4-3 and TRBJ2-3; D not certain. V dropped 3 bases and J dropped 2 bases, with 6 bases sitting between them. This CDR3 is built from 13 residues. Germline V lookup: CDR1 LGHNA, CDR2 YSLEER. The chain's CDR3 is CASSQDHTDTQYF. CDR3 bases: TGCGCCAGCAGCCAGGACCACACAGATACGCAGTATTTT.

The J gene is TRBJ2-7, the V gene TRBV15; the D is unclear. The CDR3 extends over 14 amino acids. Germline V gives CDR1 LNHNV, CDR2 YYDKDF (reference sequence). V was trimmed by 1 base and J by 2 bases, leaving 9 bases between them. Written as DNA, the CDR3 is TGTGCCACCAGCAGAGGTGGCAGGACCTACGAGCAGTACTTC. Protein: CATSRGGRTYEQYF.